This paragraph covers one T cell receptor (beta chain) sequence. Its antigen is unknown. This sample was included in a study of T cell responses to AZD1222 COVID-19 vaccine. Study-level findings and limits: Just a handful of AZD1222 recipients tested seropositive at baseline. Regions 160-218 and 743-854 held dominance among vaccine-associated CD4 TCRs, which spanned spike. Sampled repertoires all dated from after the peak T cell response.

Data came from immunoSEQ multiplex PCR; TCRdb stores just in-frame clones and leaves some out. The repertoire holds 95,000 to 100,000 clones, about four fifths seen once, with over 12% in the top ten. The CDR3 spans 13 residues. Trimming cost V 5 bases and J 5 bases, with 10 bases left between them. The TCR comes from an adult who received the AZD1222 COVID-19 vaccine. Source: peripheral blood, taken 28 days after the second AZD1222 dose. The chain combines TRBV12-3 or TRBV12-4 with TRBJ1-5; D ambiguous. CDR3 sequence reads: CASSNGRDQPQHF. CDR3 sequence (DNA): TGTGCCAGCAGTAATGGGCGGGATCAGCCCCAGCATTTT.